The 29 T cell receptor beta chains given below trace back to one sample, sequenced in a study of lymphopenia after photon versus proton radiotherapy. Generated by immunoSEQ multiplex PCR, the TCRdb table keeps only in-frame clones and is missing some. The repertoire holds more than 70,000 clones, around four fifths seen once, with around 1.5% in the top ten. The sequencing here drew on peripheral blood, taken from a patient treated with proton-based radiotherapy. The source is a man aged 55-75 years with pancreatic cancer.

V usage is TRBV27 and J usage is TRBJ1-2; perhaps TRBD1 as D (6 bases). There are 13 residues in the CDR3. CDR1 and CDR2 from the germline V gene are MNHEY and SMNVEV (reference sequence). Trimming left V 3 bases short and J 7 bases short, with 12 bases between. CDR3 loop: CASSFGGPTGYTF. The CDR3 DNA sequence: TGTGCCAGCAGTTTTGGGGGGCCCACTGGCTACACCTTC.

This sequence joins TRBV6-6 and TRBJ2-7, with a tentative D call TRBD1 (5 bases). Trimming shortened V by 0 bases and J by 6 bases, and 18 bases separated the two germline ends. Germline CDR1 and CDR2: MNHNY and SVGAGI (reference sequence). This CDR3 has 16 amino acids. The DNA of the CDR3 is TGTGCCAGCAGTTACTCGACAGTAGGGTCTGCCGGCGAGCAGTACTTC. Translating it yields CASSYSTVGSAGEQYF.

The gene calls are TRBV28 and TRBJ1-5, with 7 positions matching TRBD1. There are 16 residues in the CDR3. The ends lost 2 bases at V and 3 bases at J; junction bases unmatched: 7. The germline V gene encodes CDR1 MDHEN and CDR2 SYDVKM. The CDR3: CASSLIDRVNNQPQHF. CDR3 DNA sequence: TGTGCCAGCAGTTTAATAGACAGGGTGAACAATCAGCCCCAGCATTTT. The complete variable domain, with remaining parts taken from reference TRBV28 and TRBJ1-5, reads DVKVTQSSRYLVKRTGEKVFLECVQDMDHENMFWYRQDPGLGLRLIYFSYDVKMKEKGDIPEGYSVSREKKERFSLILESASTNQTSMYLCASSLIDRVNNQPQHFGDGTRLSIL.

The CDR3 protein is CASSSSGKNIQYF. The CDR3 DNA sequence: TGTGCCAGCAGTTCTAGCGGCAAAAACATTCAGTACTTC. This sequence joins TRBV27 and TRBJ2-4; 7 bases align to TRBD2. Trimming cost V 4 bases and J 3 bases; bases outside gene matches: 0. CDR1 MNHEY and CDR2 SMNVEV come from the germline V gene (reference sequence). The CDR3 is 13 residues long.

The J gene is TRBJ1-1, the V gene TRBV30; TRBD1 agrees at 10 bases. This CDR3 has 15 amino acids. Germline trimming cut 6 bases from V and 4 bases from J; bases unmatched to any gene: 11. Germline V gene data show CDR1 as GTSNPN and CDR2 as SVGIG (reference sequence). DNA for the CDR3: TGTGCCTGCCACCGCCGGACAGGGGGGACCACTGAAGCTTTCTTT. Translating it yields CACHRRTGGTTEAFF.

V and J are TRBV19 and TRBJ2-7; the match to TRBD1 covers 9 bases. With V trimmed by 3 bases and J by 0 bases, 3 bases remained unmatched. The CDR3 contains 15 residues. CDR1 and CDR2 (germline): LNHDA, SQIVND (reference sequence). The CDR3 nucleotides are TGTGCCAGTAGTATCACAGGGGGCGGCTCCTACGAGCAGTACTTC. The encoded protein is CASSITGGGSYEQYF. Variable domain in full (rest from reference TRBV19 and TRBJ2-7): DGGITQSPKYLFRKEGQNVTLSCEQNLNHDAMYWYRQDPGQGLRLIYYSQIVNDFQKGDIAEGYSVSREKKESFPLTVTSAQKNPTAFYLCASSITGGGSYEQYFGPGTRLTVT.

The chain has TRBV9 and TRBJ2-1; D perhaps matches TRBD2 (6 bases). The V gene lost 6 bases and the J gene lost 7 bases, with 20 bases spanning the gap. Germline CDR1 is SGDLS and CDR2 is YYNGEE. This CDR3 contains 15 residues. CDR3 DNA: TGTGCCAGCAATTCTAGGGTGGGGGGAGGAAATGAGCAGTTCTTC. This sequence encodes CASNSRVGGGNEQFF.

Turning to this clone: One end of the junction fails to match germline, which may point to a read error. This sequence joins TRBV28 and TRBJ1-5; D gene ambiguous. The CDR3 has 14 residues. Germline V CDR1 and CDR2: MDHEN, SYDVKM. CDR3 sequence reads: CASSPTPSHQPQHF. CDR3 nucleotide sequence: TGTGCCAGCAGCCCGACCCCTAGCCATCAGCCCCAGCATTTT.

The rearrangement uses TRBV21-1 and TRBJ1-3. TRBV21-1 is a pseudogene. The CDR3 has 16 residues. The CDR3: CASSKVGRPAPGTIYF. CDR3 nucleotide sequence: TGTGCCAGCAGCAAAGTGGGACGGCCGGCCCCTGGGACCATATATTTT.

This chain connects TRBV30 to TRBJ2-3, with a weak D call TRBD2 (6 bases). CDR1 GTSNPN and CDR2 SVGIG come from the germline V gene (reference sequence). Trimming cost V 0 bases and J 0 bases, with 10 bases left between them. This CDR3 has 15 amino acids. The CDR3 nucleotides are TGTGCCTGGAGTGTACTTGGGACTAGCACAGATACGCAGTATTTT. Protein: CAWSVLGTSTDTQYF.

This clone turned up a few times. The chain is built from TRBV5-3 and TRBJ1-1; D is ambiguous. TRBV5-3 is an ORF, and what it does is uncertain. The V end was cut by 0 bases, the J end by 3 bases, with 15 bases between. CDR3 length: 16 residues. The CDR3 DNA reads as TGTGCCAGAAGCTTGGTTGATAGTTGGCCCGACACTGAAGCTTTCTTT. Translated: CARSLVDSWPDTEAFF.

This clone was seen just once. V usage is TRBV6-5 and J usage is TRBJ2-5; the match to TRBD2 covers 8 bases. Trimming removed 5 bases from V and 6 bases from J; junction bases left unmatched: 11. Germline CDR1 and CDR2: MNHEY and SVGAGI. There are 15 residues in the CDR3. The DNA of the CDR3 is TGTGCCAGCAGTCGTACTCGGGGGGGGCGACAGACCCAGTACTTC. Translating it yields CASSRTRGGRQTQYF.

This clone was seen only a few times. This rearrangement joins TRBV7-8 to TRBJ1-5; possibly TRBD1 for D (5 bases). From germline, CDR1 is SGHVS and CDR2 FQNEAQ. V gave up 2 bases and J gave up 4 bases, with 6 bases separating them. This CDR3 is built from 13 residues. This chain's CDR3 is CASSLSGNQPQHF. The CDR3, as DNA: TGTGCCAGCAGCTTATCAGGGAATCAGCCCCAGCATTTT.

The chain recombines TRBV18 with TRBJ2-7, with 10 nucleotides matching TRBD2. Germline V gives CDR1 KGHSH, CDR2 LQKENI. The CDR3 runs 17 residues. Trimming took 5 bases from V and 6 from J; bases not matched to a gene: 16. CDR3 sequence reads: CASSYDSGGLAGAEQYF. CDR3 in DNA: TGTGCCAGCTCATACGATTCAGGAGGTCTAGCGGGAGCCGAGCAGTACTTC.

This clone appeared once. CDR3 sequence: CAISQEGREFSYEQYF. The CDR3 DNA is TGTGCCATCAGTCAGGAAGGGCGGGAGTTCTCCTACGAGCAGTACTTC. This chain uses TRBV10-3 with TRBJ2-7; 7 bases agree with TRBD2. The CDR3 loop spans 16 amino acids. Trimming took 5 bases from V and 0 from J; bases not matched to a gene: 10. Looked up from germline, CDR1 is ENHRY and CDR2 is SYGVKD.

This clone was observed a handful of times. This rearrangement joins TRBV5-4 to TRBJ2-1; D not certain. V lost 0 bases to trimming and J lost 8 bases, with 9 bases between them. Per the germline V gene, CDR1 is SGHNT and CDR2 is YYREEE (reference sequence). This CDR3 contains 13 residues. CDR3 nucleotide sequence: TGTGCCAGCAGCTTGGGGACGGCCGATGAGCAGTTCTTC. This encodes CASSLGTADEQFF.

The gene calls are TRBV7-9 and TRBJ2-7, with D uncertain. Per the germline V gene, CDR1 is SEHNR and CDR2 is FQNEAQ (reference sequence). The CDR3 runs 13 residues. The V gene lost 5 bases and the J gene lost 3 bases, with 11 bases spanning the gap. CDR3 residues: CASSTRTVYEQYF. The CDR3 DNA reads as TGTGCCAGCAGCACGCGGACGGTCTACGAGCAGTACTTC.

A few counts support this clone. This chain connects TRBV6-1 to TRBJ1-1; D is ambiguous. V was trimmed by 2 bases and J by 1 base, leaving 11 bases between them. The length of the CDR3 is 15 residues. Germline-derived CDR1 and CDR2 are MNHNS and SASEGT. The CDR3 DNA reads as TGTGCCAGCAGTGAAATGGCAGCAACGAACACTGAAGCTTTCTTT. Residues: CASSEMAATNTEAFF.

V usage is TRBV7-3 and J usage is TRBJ2-7; 8 bases align to TRBD2. This CDR3 comprises 20 residues. J lost 2 bases, V lost 7 bases, and 25 bases had no gene match. CDR1 and CDR2 (germline): SGHTA, FQGTGA. The chain's CDR3 is CASTFGWGSGIPPGAYEQYF. The CDR3 DNA reads as TGTGCCAGCACCTTCGGATGGGGTAGCGGGATCCCCCCGGGTGCCTACGAGCAGTACTTC. Together with reference TRBV7-3 and TRBJ2-7, the CDR3 gives the full variable domain: GAGVSQTPSNKVTEKGKYVELRCDPISGHTALYWYRQSLGQGPEFLIYFQGTGAADDSGLPNDRFFAVRPEGSVSTLKIQRTERGDSAVYLCASTFGWGSGIPPGAYEQYFGPGTRLTVT.

V usage is TRBV2 and J usage is TRBJ2-3, with no clear D. The CDR3 covers 11 residues. The ends were cut back, 10 bases at V and 5 bases at J, with 10 bases in the middle. The germline gives CDR1 SNHLY, CDR2 FYNNEI. As DNA, the CDR3 is TGTGCCACCCTCCTGTTAGATACGCAGTATTTT. Encoded protein: CATLLLDTQYF.

The CDR3: CASSFDRVGSGANVLTF. The CDR3 nucleotides are TGTGCCAGCAGCTTCGACAGGGTGGGGTCTGGGGCCAACGTCCTGACTTTC. The rearrangement uses TRBV11-1 and TRBJ2-6; 7 bases fit TRBD1. This CDR3 spans 17 amino acids. V dropped 3 bases and J dropped 1; count of bases not matched to a gene: 6. In germline, CDR1 is SGHAT, CDR2 FQDESV (reference sequence).

As DNA, the CDR3 is TGTGCCAGCAGTTTATCGACTTCGAAACTGTTTTTT. This encodes CASSLSTSKLFF. The chain employs TRBV28 and TRBJ1-4; unclear D gene. Germline lookup yields CDR1 MDHEN and CDR2 SYDVKM. The length of the CDR3 is 12 residues. V shed 1 base and J shed 11 bases, with 8 bases lying between them.

The chain uses TRBV28 and TRBJ2-7, with 7 bases matching TRBD1. V shed 5 bases, J shed 2 bases, and the junction held 6 bases outside the gene matches. CDR3 length: 14 residues. Germline V gene sequence: CDR1 MDHEN, CDR2 SYDVKM. For the CDR3, the DNA is TGTGCCAGCAGTCCGACAGGGCCACCCTACGAGCAGTACTTC. Amino acid sequence: CASSPTGPPYEQYF.

The chain has TRBV11-2 and TRBJ1-3; D is possibly TRBD1 (5 bases). Deletions cut 5 bases from V and 4 bases from J, with 12 bases between. Germline CDR1 is SGHAT and CDR2 is FQNNGV. The CDR3 consists of 14 residues. The CDR3, as DNA: TGTGCCAGCAGCCCAGACTGGACAGGAAACACCATATATTTT. This codes for CASSPDWTGNTIYF.

This rearrangement joins TRBV6-5 to TRBJ2-7; D remains unclear. Trimming pared 2 bases from V and 7 bases from J, leaving 6 bases between. CDR3 length: 11 residues. CDR1 is MNHEY and CDR2 is SVGAGI in the germline V gene. As DNA, the CDR3 is TGTGCCAGCAGTTACAAGCAGGAGCAGTACTTC. This sequence encodes CASSYKQEQYF.

V gene TRBV7-2 combines with J gene TRBJ2-7, with 7 bases matching TRBD1. The CDR3 spans 16 residues. J was trimmed by 6 bases and V by 5 bases; bases with no gene match: 16. Germline loops: CDR1 SGHTA, CDR2 FQGNSA. The CDR3: CASSPRSLTGRSEQYF. The CDR3 DNA reads TGTGCCAGCAGCCCCCGATCGCTGACAGGGAGAAGCGAGCAGTACTTC.

The chain recombines TRBV7-8 with TRBJ2-7; 7 positions match TRBD1. The V gene's germline CDR1 is SGHVS and CDR2 FQNEAQ. The CDR3 contains 14 residues. V was pared by 2 bases and J by 2 bases, with 3 bases of the junction left unmatched. The CDR3: CASSLRDRAYEQYF. Written as DNA, the CDR3 is TGTGCCAGCAGCTTAAGGGACAGAGCCTACGAGCAGTACTTC. Drawing the rest from reference TRBV7-8 and TRBJ2-7, the complete variable domain is GAGVSQSPRYKVAKRGQDVALRCDPISGHVSLFWYQQALGQGPEFLTYFQNEAQLDKSGLPSDRFFAERPEGSVSTLKIQRTQQEDSAVYLCASSLRDRAYEQYFGPGTRLTVT.

This clone was seen only once. V usage is TRBV6-1 and J usage is TRBJ1-5; weak D call: TRBD1 (6 bases). This CDR3 comprises 14 residues. V lost 1 base and J 9 bases, leaving 13 bases between the germline ends. From germline, CDR1 is MNHNS and CDR2 SASEGT. CDR3 nucleotides: TGTGCCAGCAGTGAAGGGGGGCAGCGTCGGCCCCAGCATTTT. Translation gives CASSEGGQRRPQHF.

The chain is built from TRBV5-6 and TRBJ1-1; 7 positions agree with TRBD1. This CDR3 region has 14 residues. Trimming at V came to 5 bases and at J to 4 bases, leaving 8 bases not matched to a gene. Germline V lookup: CDR1 SGHDT, CDR2 YYEEEE. This CDR3 is CASRPRQGVTEAFF. The CDR3 DNA reads TGTGCCAGCAGACCTAGACAGGGTGTCACTGAAGCTTTCTTT. Drawing the rest from reference TRBV5-6 and TRBJ1-1, the complete variable domain is DAGVTQSPTHLIKTRGQQVTLRCSPKSGHDTVSWYQQALGQGPQFIFQYYEEEERQRGNFPDRFSGHQFPNYSSELNVNALLLGDSALYLCASRPRQGVTEAFFGQGTRLTVV.